The sample holds one count of the clone carrying this T cell receptor beta chain. The antigen is unknown. This sample stems from a study of cytomegalovirus exposure and HLA in healthy donors. General study points: Rare TCR sequences dominated, though some public TCRs recurred in many donors. According to a subsequent analysis, TCR clusters identified in the first cohort showed a tendency to co-occur across the approximately 110 validation repertoires.

The protocol was immunoSEQ multiplex PCR, while the TCRdb copy is restricted to in-frame clones and leaves out a portion. The repertoire holds about 160,000 clones, with 80% to 90% as singletons. CDR3 length: 14 residues. CDR1 and CDR2 (germline): LGHNA, YSLEER. Trimming removed 6 bases at V and 2 bases at J, with 10 bases between. This sequence joins TRBV4-3 and TRBJ2-2; D gene uncertain. The sequencing sample was made of PBMCs. The clonotype was recovered from a woman in her late teens or twenties in good health and CMV-seronegative. The CDR3 sequence: CASRRQANTGELFF. In DNA form, the CDR3 reads TGCGCCAGCAGACGGCAGGCTAACACCGGGGAGCTGTTTTTT.